The 19 T cell receptor beta chains below were found in one sample sequenced in a study of vaccination and CD4 T cells after COVID-19. The treatment was: roughly nine-day PBMC culture with coronavirus spike peptide pools or control peptides (ViraFEST assay). CD4+ T-cell collection from the unexposed donor predated the COVID-19 pandemic (2011-2018). CD4+ T cells that had been cultured provided DNA sequenced with the Oncomine TCR Beta short-read assay. Investigators isolated genomic DNA from cultured CD4+ T cells. Using its own MiXCR run on the PCR reads, TCRdb lists one record per CDR3 protein. The sample records more than 10,000 distinct CDR3 sequences, roughly 35% being singletons. What these receptors recognize is not known. Sequenced: CD4+ T cells from blood, cultured in vitro. These receptors were collected from a human donor in good health.

The V call is TRBV6-2 or TRBV6-3, the J call TRBJ1-1, with D hard to call. CDR3 length: 13 amino acids. The V gene lost 8 bases and the J gene lost 0 bases, with 10 bases spanning the gap. Germline V CDR1 and CDR2: MNHEY, SVGEGT. The CDR3 here is CASRPIMNTEAFF. DNA for the CDR3: TGTGCCAGCCGTCCAATTATGAACACTGAAGCTTTCTTT.

The V gene is TRBV6-1, the J gene TRBJ1-2; 7 positions match TRBD1. Germline trimming cut 6 bases from V and 2 bases from J; bases unmatched to any gene: 6. The germline V gene encodes CDR1 MNHNS and CDR2 SASEGT. The CDR3 consists of 14 residues. The CDR3 bases are TGTGCCAGCAGCGATGAAGGGGGCAACTATGGCTACACCTTC. This gives the protein CASSDEGGNYGYTF.

This chain connects TRBV6-1 to TRBJ2-5; D is perhaps TRBD1 (7 bases). Germline-derived CDR1 and CDR2 are MNHNS and SASEGT. CDR3 length: 14 amino acids. V was shortened by 6 bases and J by 4 bases, with 15 bases between the two germline ends. CDR3 sequence: CASSPGGLGETQYF. For the CDR3, the DNA is TGTGCCAGCAGCCCAGGGGGGTTAGGAGAGACCCAGTACTTC.

This clonotype was seen only a few times. This chain joins TRBV7-9 and TRBJ2-1; a weak D match, TRBD2 (6 bases). The length of the CDR3 is 12 residues. Between the trimmed V and J ends, which lost 2 bases and 11 bases, there was a span of 10 bases. Germline loops: CDR1 SEHNR, CDR2 FQNEAQ (reference sequence). The CDR3 DNA sequence: TGTGCCAGCAGCTTATCGGAGGGAAAGCAGTTCTTC. Protein: CASSLSEGKQFF.

This chain's CDR3 is CASIRRGSTEAFF. CDR3 nucleotides: TGTGCCAGTATCCGAAGGGGGTCCACTGAAGCTTTCTTT. This sequence joins TRBV19 and TRBJ1-1; D is possibly TRBD1 (6 bases). Germline-derived CDR1 and CDR2 are LNHDA and SQIVND (reference sequence). Trimming shortened V by 7 bases and J by 4 bases, and 13 bases separated the two germline ends. This CDR3 comprises 13 residues.

This clonotype was detected a few times. This chain links TRBV7-2 with TRBJ2-7, with D possibly being TRBD1 (5 bases). The V end lost 1 base, the J end lost 6 bases, and 13 bases lay between the germline ends. The CDR3 length is 14 residues. Germline-derived CDR1 and CDR2 are SGHTA and FQGNSA. For the CDR3, the DNA is TGTGCCAGCAGCTTAGGACCACATCAGGGCGAGCAGTACTTC. Its protein is CASSLGPHQGEQYF.

This clonotype was found a few times. V and J are TRBV7-9 and TRBJ1-6; D uncertain. The V and J ends lost 1 base and 8 bases respectively, with 9 bases between them. Germline CDR1 reads SEHNR; CDR2 reads FQNEAQ (reference sequence). The CDR3 spans 14 residues. The CDR3 DNA sequence: TGTGCCAGCAGCTTAGGAGGCGGTTATTCACCCCTCCACTTT. This gives the protein CASSLGGGYSPLHF.

This chain uses TRBV19 with TRBJ2-7, with TRBD1 identical over 7 bases. J lost 5 bases, V lost 3 bases, and 7 bases had no gene match. The CDR3 spans 14 residues. Looked up from germline, CDR1 is LNHDA and CDR2 is SQIVND (reference sequence). The CDR3 here is CASSMLDRRHEQYF. CDR3 DNA sequence: TGTGCCAGTAGTATGTTGGACAGGCGCCACGAGCAGTACTTC. Together with reference TRBV19 and TRBJ2-7, the CDR3 gives the full variable domain: DGGITQSPKYLFRKEGQNVTLSCEQNLNHDAMYWYRQDPGQGLRLIYYSQIVNDFQKGDIAEGYSVSREKKESFPLTVTSAQKNPTAFYLCASSMLDRRHEQYFGPGTRLTVT.

In the case of this clonotype: The junction and the germline gene differ at one end; a read error may be behind it. V and J are TRBV10-3 and TRBJ1-3; D uncertain. The CDR3 sequence is 18 residues long. CDR1 is ENHRY, CDR2 SYGVKD, per germline. CDR3 amino acids: CASSEEGPGRSSGNTIYF. CDR3 sequence (DNA): TGTGCCAGCAGTGAAGAAGGCCCGGGCCGCAGCTCTGGAAACACCATATATTTT.

The J gene is TRBJ1-2, the V gene TRBV21-1; TRBD1 reflects the table's D call only, with no check against the DNA. TRBV21-1 is a pseudogene locus. This CDR3 region has 17 residues. The CDR3 sequence is CASKKGGDSDTNYGYTF. The CDR3 DNA is TGTGCCAGCAAAAAAGGTGGAGACAGCGACACAAACTATGGCTACACCTTC.

V and J are TRBV4-2 and TRBJ2-1; D is undetermined. This CDR3 contains 14 residues. V lost 6 bases and J 12 bases, leaving 21 bases between the germline ends. Germline CDR1 is LGHNA and CDR2 is YNFKEQ. CDR3 amino acids: CASSPALWAEVQFF. The CDR3 DNA sequence: TGTGCCAGCAGTCCAGCCCTTTGGGCAGAGGTGCAGTTCTTC.

This chain uses TRBV7-2 with TRBJ2-3; 9 bases line up with TRBD2. The trim removed 5 bases at V and 4 bases at J, leaving 13 bases unmatched. CDR1 is SGHTA and CDR2 is FQGNSA in the germline V gene. The CDR3 consists of 17 residues. The CDR3 loop reads CASSPTGAGGVPDTQYF. In nucleotides, the CDR3 is TGTGCCAGCAGCCCGACCGGGGCGGGAGGGGTCCCAGATACGCAGTATTTT.

Only a few counts were recorded for this clonotype. The chain is built from TRBV7-6 and TRBJ2-5; tentative D call: TRBD1 (6 bases). V was pared by 2 bases and J by 7 bases, with 14 bases between. The CDR3 sequence is 14 residues long. The germline V gene has CDR1 SGHVS and CDR2 FNYEAQ. The CDR3, as DNA: TGTGCCAGCAGCTTACCTGGACAGATGGGGACCCAGTACTTC. Translating gives CASSLPGQMGTQYF.

This chain uses TRBV19 with TRBJ1-2; D uncertain. CDR1 and CDR2 from the germline V gene are LNHDA and SQIVND (reference sequence). Deletions cut 2 bases from V and 6 bases from J, with 10 bases between. This CDR3 spans 13 amino acids. The DNA of the CDR3 is TGTGCCAGTAGTATATTGGCGGCTAATGGCTACACCTTC. Amino acid sequence: CASSILAANGYTF.

The chain carries TRBV6-1 and TRBJ2-7; D may be TRBD2 (6 bases). V was shortened by 8 bases and J by 2 bases, with 19 bases between the two germline ends. Germline values: CDR1 MNHNS, CDR2 SASEGT. The CDR3 extends over 15 amino acids. DNA of the CDR3: TGTGCCAGCCGAACTGGCGGGACCGATACCTACGAGCAGTACTTC. It translates to CASRTGGTDTYEQYF.

The chain is built from TRBV19 and TRBJ1-1; unclear D gene. Germline V gives CDR1 LNHDA, CDR2 SQIVND (reference sequence). The V end lost 2 bases, the J end lost 2 bases, and 9 bases lay between the germline ends. The CDR3 loop spans 14 amino acids. The CDR3 nucleotides read TGTGCCAGTAGTATAATCGGGCCTAACACTGAAGCTTTCTTT. Protein sequence: CASSIIGPNTEAFF.

A few counts support this clonotype. The chain carries TRBV24-1 and TRBJ2-7; 7 nucleotides agree with TRBD1. V was clipped by 6 bases and J by 6 bases; unmatched bases: 7. This CDR3 comprises 13 residues. The germline CDR1 and CDR2 sequences are KGHDR and SFDVKD. The CDR3 loop is CATSRRQGSEQYF. The CDR3 nucleotides are TGTGCCACCAGTCGAAGACAGGGAAGCGAGCAGTACTTC.

The chain recombines TRBV20-1 with TRBJ1-2; the match to TRBD1 covers 7 bases. This CDR3 region has 16 residues. V lost 5 bases, J lost 7 bases, and 19 bases stayed unmatched. Germline V gene data show CDR1 as DFQATT and CDR2 as SNEGSKA (reference sequence). CDR3 DNA sequence: TGCAGTGCTCGGAGCTACAGACAGGGAGGAAGGGGTGGCTACACCTTC. Residues: CSARSYRQGGRGGYTF.

This clonotype came up a few times. The chain uses TRBV24-1 and TRBJ2-7; 7 positions agree with TRBD1. CDR3 length: 16 amino acids. Germline V gene data show CDR1 as KGHDR and CDR2 as SFDVKD. The V and J ends lost 3 bases and 1 base, in that order; junction bases with no gene match: 8. The DNA for the CDR3 is TGTGCCACCAGTGATCCCCGACAGGGTCGGTCCTACGAGCAGTACTTC. Translating it yields CATSDPRQGRSYEQYF.